This T cell receptor beta chain was sequenced for a study of cytomegalovirus exposure and HLA in healthy donors. The CDR3 runs to 19 residues. In germline, CDR1 is SGHTA, CDR2 FQGNSA. V shed 5 bases and J 1 base; nucleotides not matched to a gene: 16. PCR used 60 Vbeta primers and 13 Jbeta primers. Assay used: immunoSEQ multiplex PCR; TCRdb lists only in-frame clones, some missing. The sample lists 70,000 to 95,000 clones; 80% to 90% were seen once. Details on this clone: Antigen unknown.

Study conclusions and caveats: Some highly shared sequence variants likely arose as a pipeline artifact.

The sample taken for sequencing was PBMCs. The sequence was obtained from a woman aged 18-35 years in good health and CMV-seropositive. The chain is built from TRBV7-2 and TRBJ2-3; 9 bases are shared with TRBD1. CDR3 DNA: TGTGCCAGCAGCCGAAATCCTAGAGGGGGGACAGGGCGCACAGATACGCAGTATTTT. Translating gives CASSRNPRGGTGRTDTQYF.